This is a list of T cell receptor beta chains from one sample in a study of blood T cell repertoires in COVID-19. Sequencing was performed with immunoSEQ multiplex PCR; in TCRdb, only in-frame clones are kept and a portion is missing. The sample holds 340,000 or so clones, 83% seen once. The sample was peripheral blood. Receptors originate from a man aged 30-40 years with active or convalescent COVID-19. The CDR3 runs from the conserved cysteine through the conserved F or W. A D gene is named only where the DNA matches it firmly. Part of the rows lack a size; the others show once, few, many or a class for expanded clones.

>-|TRBJ1-4|-|TRBV7-8
TGTGCCAGCAGCGCCCCCAGGAACTTTAATGAAAAACTGTTTTTT
CASSAPRNFNEKLFF
>-|TRBJ2-1|-|TRBV9
TGTGCCAGCAGCGTAGGAGCAGCAGGGCCCAAGAAGTTCTTC
CASSVGAAGPKKFF
>-|TRBJ1-1|-|TRBV11-2
TGTGCCAGCAGCTCCCCCTTTCACACTGAAGCTTTCTTT
CASSSPFHTEAFF
>-|TRBJ2-5|-|TRBV18
TGTGCCAGCTCACCAGACAGAGGCCAGTACTTC
CASSPDRGQYF
>once|TRBJ1-1|-|TRBV6-6
TGTGCCAGCCTTGATGGGAGGGGCGACACTGAAGCTTTCTTT
CASLDGRGDTEAFF
>-|TRBJ2-2|TRBD2|TRBV11-3
TGTGCCAGCAGCCCGGGACTAGCGGGAGTTAGCACCGGGGAGCTGTTTTTT
CASSPGLAGVSTGELFF
>-|TRBJ2-2|-|TRBV13
TGTGCCAGCAGCTCCTTAGCGACAAACACCGGGGAGCTGTTTTTT
CASSSLATNTGELFF
>-|TRBJ2-1|-|TRBV5-4
TGTGCCAGCAGCCCCAGGAGGGATGAGCAGTTCTTC
CASSPRRDEQFF
>-|TRBJ1-5|TRBD1|TRBV18
TGTGCCAGCTCAGGGGGACAGGACAATCAGCCCCAGCATTTT
CASSGGQDNQPQHF
>-|TRBJ2-1|-|TRBV5-1
TGCGCCAGCAGCTTGAGTTCCTCGACACCTTGGAATGAGCAGTTCTTC
CASSLSSSTPWNEQFF
>few|TRBJ2-1|TRBD2|TRBV9
TGTGCCAGCAGCGTAGAGCGGGGGGTTACCTACAATGAGCAGTTCTTC
CASSVERGVTYNEQFF
>-|TRBJ1-5|-|TRBV28
TGTGCCAGCTCACCACCGCCGGGAGGGAATCAGCCCCAGCATTTT
CASSPPPGGNQPQHF
>-|TRBJ2-7|-|TRBV11-3
TGTGCCAGCAGCTTAGAGGGACAATCCTACGAGCAGTACTTC
CASSLEGQSYEQYF
>few|TRBJ1-2|TRBD1|TRBV20-1
TGCAGTGCTAAAGGGACAGACGGATTTGCCTTC
CSAKGTDGFAF
>-|TRBJ2-5|TRBD2|TRBV7-2
TGTGCCAGCAGCCCGCCCAAGGCGGGGGGAACGGAGACCCAGTACTTC
CASSPPKAGGTETQYF
>-|TRBJ2-7|TRBD1|TRBV5-6
TGTGCCAGCAGCTTGGGTCGGACAGGGGCCTACGAGCAGTACTTC
CASSLGRTGAYEQYF
>-|TRBJ2-7|TRBD2|TRBV28
TGTGCCTCGGGGCTAGCGGGCAGCGAGCAGTACTTC
CASGLAGSEQYF
>few|TRBJ2-1|TRBD1|TRBV24-1
TGTGCCACCAGTTCCTACAGGGGGCGCACGGGAGAGCAGTTCTTC
CATSSYRGRTGEQFF
>-|TRBJ2-1|-|TRBV30
TGTGCCTGGGCTTGGAGCGATGAGCAGTTCTTC
CAWAWSDEQFF
>-|TRBJ2-7|-|TRBV19
TGTGCCAGTAGTATAGCCGTTTCCTACGAGCAGTACTTC
CASSIAVSYEQYF
>few|TRBJ1-4|-|TRBV30
TGTGCCTGGAGCTACCATCGGGGAGGGGGGAGTGAAAAACTGTTTTTT
CAWSYHRGGGSEKLFF
>-|TRBJ2-3|-|TRBV3-1/TRBV3-2
TGTGCCAGCAGCCCCCCCGGCACAGATACGCAGTATTTT
CASSPPGTDTQYF
>once|TRBJ2-5|-|TRBV7-5
TGTGCCAGAAGCGCGATAGCGAGCAGGGGAGAGACCCAGTACTTC
CARSAIASRGETQYF
>-|TRBJ1-5|-|TRBV7-8
TGTGCCAGCAGCCCAGACAGAAATCAGCCCCAGCATTTT
CASSPDRNQPQHF
>-|TRBJ1-1|-|TRBV27
TGTGCCAGCAAAGGGGCAAACACTGAAGCTTTCTTT
CASKGANTEAFF
>few|TRBJ2-6|TRBD2|TRBV6-2/TRBV6-3
TGTGCCAGCAGTGGAGTCGCGGGGGGATCACCATCTGGGGCCAACGTCCTGACTTTC
CASSGVAGGSPSGANVLTF
>-|TRBJ2-3|TRBD1|TRBV5-8
TGTGCCAGCAGCATTGGGAACAGGGGCCCCACAGATACGCAGTATTTT
CASSIGNRGPTDTQYF
>-|TRBJ2-1|TRBD2|TRBV23-1
TGCGCCAGCAGTCAATACGGTCTAGCGGGGGACAATGAGCAGTTCTTC
CASSQYGLAGDNEQFF
>-|TRBJ2-7|-|TRBV3-1/TRBV3-2
TGTGCCAGCAGCCAAGGGGGAGCTTCCTACTACGAGCAGTACTTC
CASSQGGASYYEQYF
>-|TRBJ2-1|TRBD2|TRBV5-1
TGCGCCAGCAGCTTGAGGCTAGCGGAGACCTACAATGAGCAGTTCTTC
CASSLRLAETYNEQFF
>few|TRBJ2-1|TRBD2|TRBV5-4
TGTGCCAGCAGCTCCACTAGCGGGAGATGGTTCTTC
CASSSTSGRWFF
>-|TRBJ2-5|-|TRBV2
TGTGCCAGCAGTCTAATAACACGGGGGGAGACCCAGTACTTC
CASSLITRGETQYF
>-|TRBJ2-7|-|TRBV28
TGTGCCAGCAGTTTAATCGGGGACGAGCAGTACTTC
CASSLIGDEQYF
>-|TRBJ2-1|TRBD2|TRBV11-2
TGTGCCAGCAGCTTAACTAGCGGGAGGGCCTATGAGCAGTTCTTC
CASSLTSGRAYEQFF
>-|TRBJ2-3|TRBD1|TRBV2
TGTGCCAACCGAGGACAGGGAGGCACAGATACGCAGTATTTT
CANRGQGGTDTQYF
>-|TRBJ2-5|-|TRBV2
TGTGCCAGCAGGGCTGAAGAGACCCAGTACTTC
CASRAEETQYF
>-|TRBJ1-5|-|TRBV19
TGTGCCAGTAGTATAGATCGACAGAGGCAATATAGCAATCAGCCCCAGCATTTT
CASSIDRQRQYSNQPQHF
>-|TRBJ2-5|-|TRBV4-2
TGTGCCAGCAGCCAAGGGGACTACCAAGAGACCCAGTACTTC
CASSQGDYQETQYF
>-|TRBJ1-4|-|TRBV3-1/TRBV3-2
TGTGCCAGCAGCCCAGCAGGGGAAAAACTGTTTTTT
CASSPAGEKLFF
>-|TRBJ2-7|TRBD2|TRBV5-4
TGTGCCAGCAGCGAGCGGGGGACCTACGAGCAGTACTTC
CASSERGTYEQYF
>once|TRBJ2-3|-|TRBV7-9
TGTGCCAGCAGCTTAAGTAGCCTCCTCACAGATACGCAGTATTTT
CASSLSSLLTDTQYF
>-|TRBJ1-4|-|TRBV24-1
TGTGCCACCAGTGACCGGGACTATGGAAAACTGTTTTTT
CATSDRDYGKLFF
>-|TRBJ2-7|TRBD1|TRBV6-1
TGTGCCAGCAGTGAAATCGCAGGGGGATTCTACGAGCAGTACTTC
CASSEIAGGFYEQYF
>-|TRBJ1-5|-|TRBV7-2
TGTGCCAGCAGCTTGGCAGGGGCGGGCAATCAGCCCCAGCATTTT
CASSLAGAGNQPQHF
>-|TRBJ2-7|-|TRBV27
TGTGCCAGCAGTTTAGCAGTCACCTCCTACGAGCAGTACTTC
CASSLAVTSYEQYF
>once|TRBJ2-1|-|TRBV7-2
TGTGCCAGCAGCTTTTACAGCACTGAGCAGTTCTTC
CASSFYSTEQFF
>-|TRBJ2-1|TRBD2|TRBV27
TGTGCCAGCAGTCTATATCCGGGACTAGCGGACAATGAGCAGTTCTTC
CASSLYPGLADNEQFF
>-|TRBJ1-1|-|TRBV7-2
TGTGCCAGCAGCTCGTGGGCGATGAACACTGAAGCTTTCTTT
CASSSWAMNTEAFF
>-|TRBJ2-2|-|TRBV7-2
TGTGCCAGCAGCTGGGAACTAGGAGGGGAGCTGTTTTTT
CASSWELGGELFF
>-|TRBJ2-2|-|TRBV7-3
TGTGCCAGCAGCGCCGGGGTAGCTGACACCGGGGAGCTGTTTTTT
CASSAGVADTGELFF
>-|TRBJ2-1|-|TRBV2
TGTGCCAGCAGTGGGGGCGAGCGCTCCTACAATGAGCAGTTCTTC
CASSGGERSYNEQFF
>-|TRBJ1-3|TRBD1|TRBV30
TGTGCCTGGAGTCCGGACAGGGCTGGAAACACCATATATTTT
CAWSPDRAGNTIYF
>-|TRBJ2-1|TRBD2|TRBV30
TGTGCCTTCCTCGGGACTAGCGGTTACAATGAGCAGTTCTTC
CAFLGTSGYNEQFF
>-|TRBJ2-7|TRBD1|TRBV29-1
TGCAGCGTTGAAGGGGGACAGGGCACCTACGAGCAGTACTTC
CSVEGGQGTYEQYF